This TCR beta chain is from a study of T cells in Graves' hyperthyroidism and ophthalmopathy. After removal of 0 bases from V and 0 bases from J, the junction contained 7 bases not matched to a gene. CDR1 is LGHDT and CDR2 is YNNKEL in the germline V gene (reference sequence). CDR3 length: 17 residues. This clonotype occurred many times. Its specificity is unknown. Exclusion of patients followed from uncontrolled infection, other autoimmune disease, pregnancy or lactation. Fresh peripheral blood, around 10 ml of it, supplied the PBMCs. Regions amplified from RNA transcripts were the TCR beta CDR3 regions. HTBI primers were the set used in a first-round RT-PCR of the TCR CDR3. TCRdb re-derived calls from the multiplex PCR reads in MiXCR, one entry per CDR3 protein. The sample includes some 440,000 distinct CDR3 sequences, around 14% of them seen just once. Findings and caveats of the study: Stable hyperthyroidism and ophthalmopathy were separated using 13 V-J signatures.

The receptor's source is a woman aged 18-30 years with Graves' hyperthyroidism. This chain joins TRBV3-1 and TRBJ2-5, with 7 bases fitting TRBD2. The material sequenced was blood. DNA of the CDR3: TGTGCCAGCAGCCAAGATAATGCAGGGAGGGACCAAGAGACCCAGTACTTC. This gives the protein CASSQDNAGRDQETQYF.